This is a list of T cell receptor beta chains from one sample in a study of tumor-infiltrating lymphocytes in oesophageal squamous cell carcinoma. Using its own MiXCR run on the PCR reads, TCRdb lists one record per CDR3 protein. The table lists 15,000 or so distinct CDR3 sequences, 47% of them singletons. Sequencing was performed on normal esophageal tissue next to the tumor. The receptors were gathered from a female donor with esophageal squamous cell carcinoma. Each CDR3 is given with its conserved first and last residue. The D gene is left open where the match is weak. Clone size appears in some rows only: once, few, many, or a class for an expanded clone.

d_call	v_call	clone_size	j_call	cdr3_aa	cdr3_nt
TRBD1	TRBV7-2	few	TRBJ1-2	CASSLGGGQGYYGYTF	TGTGCCAGCAGCTTAGGAGGTGGACAGGGGTACTATGGCTACACCTTC
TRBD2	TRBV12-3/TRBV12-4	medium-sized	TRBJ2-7	CASTSLGLVGYEQYF	TGTGCCAGCACCTCCCTCGGACTAGTCGGCTACGAGCAGTACTTC
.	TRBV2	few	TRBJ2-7	CASRPGSSYEQYF	TGTGCCAGCAGACCCGGGAGCTCCTACGAGCAGTACTTC
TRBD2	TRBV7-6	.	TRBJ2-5	CASSLVAGGVETQYF	TGTGCCAGCAGCTTAGTAGCGGGGGGTGTGGAGACCCAGTACTTC
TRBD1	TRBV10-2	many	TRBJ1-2	CASTIRPGQSYGYTF	TGCGCCAGCACTATAAGGCCGGGACAGAGCTATGGCTACACCTTC
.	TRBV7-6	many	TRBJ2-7	CASSFQYSYEQYF	TGTGCCAGCAGCTTTCAGTACTCCTACGAGCAGTACTTC
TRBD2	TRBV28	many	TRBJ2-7	CASSLGLAGAYEQYF	TGTGCCAGCAGTTTAGGACTAGCGGGAGCCTACGAGCAGTACTTC
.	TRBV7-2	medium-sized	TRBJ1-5	CASSLVDRTRAGLNQPQHF	TGTGCCAGCAGCTTAGTTGACAGGACTCGAGCGGGGCTCAATCAGCCCCAGCATTTT
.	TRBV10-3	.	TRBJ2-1	CATEREWDNEQFF	TGTGCCACCGAAAGGGAATGGGACAATGAGCAGTTCTTC
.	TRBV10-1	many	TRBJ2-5	CASSAQQGGETQYF	TGCGCCAGCAGTGCACAACAGGGTGGAGAGACCCAGTACTTC
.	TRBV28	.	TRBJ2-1	CASNQNYNEQFF	TGTGCCAGCAATCAAAACTACAATGAGCAGTTCTTC
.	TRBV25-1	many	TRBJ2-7	CASSNTDLSYEQYF	TGTGCCAGCAGCAACACCGACTTATCCTACGAGCAGTACTTC
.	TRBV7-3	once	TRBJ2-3	CASSLLGATDTQYF	TGTGCCAGCAGCTTATTGGGGGCAACAGATACGCAGTATTTT
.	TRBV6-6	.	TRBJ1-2	CASTGTNYGYTF	TGTGCCAGCACGGGAACTAACTATGGCTACACCTTC
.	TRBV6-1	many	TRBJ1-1	CASSRMPRGEPPEAFF	TGTGCCAGCTCCCGGATGCCTCGGGGGGAACCGCCTGAAGCTTTCTTT
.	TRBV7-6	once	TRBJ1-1	CASTVGQSNTEAFF	TGTGCCAGCACCGTAGGACAGAGTAACACTGAAGCTTTCTTT
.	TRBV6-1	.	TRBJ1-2	CASSELGGGGYTF	TGTGCCAGCAGTGAACTCGGGGGAGGAGGCTACACCTTC
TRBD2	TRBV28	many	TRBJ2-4	CAVRGGNIQYF	TGTGCCGTTCGGGGGGGAAACATTCAGTACTTC
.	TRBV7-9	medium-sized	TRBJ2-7	CASSPDGNRGYEQYF	TGTGCCAGCAGCCCGGACGGGAACCGGGGCTACGAGCAGTACTTC
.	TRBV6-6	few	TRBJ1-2	CASSYSMVLDPGDGYTF	TGTGCCAGCAGTTACTCGATGGTTTTGGACCCCGGGGATGGCTACACCTTC
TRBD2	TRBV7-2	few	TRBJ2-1	CASSLEGGVYNEQFF	TGTGCCAGCAGCTTAGAGGGAGGGGTCTACAATGAGCAGTTCTTC
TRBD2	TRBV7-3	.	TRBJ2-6	CASSLGPGLAGLSGANVLTF	TGTGCCAGCAGCTTAGGACCGGGGCTAGCGGGCCTCTCTGGGGCCAACGTCCTGACTTTC
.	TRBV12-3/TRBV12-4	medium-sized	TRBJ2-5	CASSFASGKETQYF	TGTGCCAGCAGTTTCGCCAGTGGGAAAGAGACCCAGTACTTC
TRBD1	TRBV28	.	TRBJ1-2	CASSLLQGDGYTF	TGTGCCAGCAGTTTATTACAGGGGGATGGCTACACCTTC
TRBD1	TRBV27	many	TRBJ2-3	CASSLFEPGQGAIDTQYF	TGTGCCAGCAGTTTATTCGAACCGGGACAGGGGGCAATAGATACGCAGTATTTT
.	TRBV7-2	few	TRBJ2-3	CASSLSGSSTDTQYF	TGTGCCAGCAGCTTAAGTGGGAGTAGCACAGATACGCAGTATTTT
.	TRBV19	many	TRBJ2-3	CASTGIGGTDTQYF	TGTGCCAGTACAGGGATAGGGGGCACAGATACGCAGTATTTT
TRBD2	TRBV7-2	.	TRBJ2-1	CASRATSGGAYNEQFF	TGTGCCAGCAGGGCTACTAGCGGGGGGGCTTACAATGAGCAGTTCTTC
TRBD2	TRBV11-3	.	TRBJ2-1	CASSLGTSGLDEQFF	TGTGCCAGCAGTTTAGGGACTAGCGGCTTGGATGAGCAGTTCTTC
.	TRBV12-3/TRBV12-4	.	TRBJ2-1	CASSRGASSYNEQFF	TGTGCCAGCAGTAGGGGAGCTAGCTCCTACAATGAGCAGTTCTTC
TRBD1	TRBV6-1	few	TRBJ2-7	CASSLRTGSSYEQYF	TGTGCCAGCAGTTTGAGGACAGGGAGCTCCTACGAGCAGTACTTC
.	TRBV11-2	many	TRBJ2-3	CASSSLGSRPSTDTQYF	TGTGCCAGCAGCTCCCTAGGGAGTCGCCCTAGCACAGATACGCAGTATTTT
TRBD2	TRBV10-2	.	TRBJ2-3	CASSEAGGTDTQYF	TGCGCCAGCAGTGAGGCGGGAGGCACAGATACGCAGTATTTT
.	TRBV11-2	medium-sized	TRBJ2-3	CASSRGGTDTQYF	TGTGCCAGCAGCCGAGGGGGAACAGATACGCAGTATTTT
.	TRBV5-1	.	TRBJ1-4	CASSLGATNEKLFF	TGCGCCAGCAGCTTAGGGGCAACTAATGAAAAACTGTTTTTT
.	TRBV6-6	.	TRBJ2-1	CASSYSSRWTGGDEQFF	TGTGCCAGCAGTTACTCCTCACGTTGGACGGGGGGCGATGAGCAGTTCTTC
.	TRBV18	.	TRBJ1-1	CASSPKGNTEAFF	TGTGCCAGCTCACCAAAGGGGAACACTGAAGCTTTCTTT
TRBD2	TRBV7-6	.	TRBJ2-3	CASSLRAGGTTGELYF	TGTGCCAGCAGCTTAAGGGCGGGAGGAACGACCGGGGAGCTGTATTTT
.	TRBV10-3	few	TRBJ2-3	CAISEGVGETDTQYF	TGTGCCATCAGTGAAGGGGTCGGAGAGACAGATACGCAGTATTTT
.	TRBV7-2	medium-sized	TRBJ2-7	CASSSRRSFGSSYEQYF	TGTGCCAGCAGCTCACGGAGATCCTTTGGGAGCTCCTACGAGCAGTACTTC
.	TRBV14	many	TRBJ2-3	CASSQDARVKGTDTQYF	TGTGCCAGCAGCCAAGATGCTCGGGTTAAGGGCACAGATACGCAGTATTTT
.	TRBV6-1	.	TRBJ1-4	CASRSQGPEKLFF	TGTGCCAGCAGGTCACAGGGCCCGGAAAAACTGTTTTTT
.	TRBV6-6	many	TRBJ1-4	CASSYGGGNEKLFF	TGTGCCAGCAGTTACGGGGGGGGAAATGAAAAACTGTTTTTT
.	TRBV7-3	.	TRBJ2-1	CASSPQALGLRDNEQFF	TGTGCCAGCAGCCCCCAGGCCCTAGGACTACGAGACAATGAGCAGTTCTTC
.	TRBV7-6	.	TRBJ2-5	CASSLAGREMNEQYF	TGTGCCAGCAGCTTAGCGGGCCGGGAGATGAATGAGCAGTACTTC
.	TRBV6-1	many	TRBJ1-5	CASSLTGYQPQHF	TGTGCCAGCAGCCTGACAGGCTATCAGCCCCAGCATTTT
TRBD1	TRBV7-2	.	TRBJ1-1	CASSFTGATEAFF	TGTGCCAGCAGCTTCACAGGGGCCACTGAAGCTTTCTTT
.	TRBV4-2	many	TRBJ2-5	CASSQDPRGRGNNEQYF	TGTGCCAGCAGCCAAGATCCCAGGGGGAGGGGGAACAATGAGCAGTACTTC